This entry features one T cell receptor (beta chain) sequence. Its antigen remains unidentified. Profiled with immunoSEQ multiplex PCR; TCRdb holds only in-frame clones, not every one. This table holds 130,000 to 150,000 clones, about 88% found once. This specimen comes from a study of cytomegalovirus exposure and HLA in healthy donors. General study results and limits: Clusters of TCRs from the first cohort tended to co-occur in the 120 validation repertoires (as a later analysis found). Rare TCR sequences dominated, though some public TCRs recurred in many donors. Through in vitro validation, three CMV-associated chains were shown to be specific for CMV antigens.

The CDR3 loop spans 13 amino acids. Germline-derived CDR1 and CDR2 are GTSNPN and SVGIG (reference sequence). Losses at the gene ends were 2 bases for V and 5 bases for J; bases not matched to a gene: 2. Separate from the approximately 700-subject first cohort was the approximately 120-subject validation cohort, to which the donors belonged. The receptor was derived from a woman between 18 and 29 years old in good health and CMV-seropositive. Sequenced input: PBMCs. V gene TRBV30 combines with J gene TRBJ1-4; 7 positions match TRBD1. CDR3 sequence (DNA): TGTGCCTGGAGTCAGACAGGGAATGAAAAACTGTTTTTT. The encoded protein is CAWSQTGNEKLFF. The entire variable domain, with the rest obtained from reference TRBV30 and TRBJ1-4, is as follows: SQTIHQWPATLVQPVGSPLSLECTVEGTSNPNLYWYRQAAGRGLQLLFYSVGIGQISSEVPQNLSASRPQDRQFILSSKKLLLSDSGFYLCAWSQTGNEKLFFGSGTQLSVL.